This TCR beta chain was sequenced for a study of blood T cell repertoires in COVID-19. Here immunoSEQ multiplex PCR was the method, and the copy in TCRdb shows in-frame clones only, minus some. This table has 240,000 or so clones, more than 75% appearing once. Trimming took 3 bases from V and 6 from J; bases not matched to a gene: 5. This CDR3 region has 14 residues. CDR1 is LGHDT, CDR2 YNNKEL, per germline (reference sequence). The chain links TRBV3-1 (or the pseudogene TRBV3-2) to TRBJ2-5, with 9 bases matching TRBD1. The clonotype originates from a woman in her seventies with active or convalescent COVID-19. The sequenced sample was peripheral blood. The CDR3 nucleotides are TGTGCCAGCAGCCAGACAGGGGGGATGAAGACCCAGTACTTC. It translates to CASSQTGGMKTQYF.